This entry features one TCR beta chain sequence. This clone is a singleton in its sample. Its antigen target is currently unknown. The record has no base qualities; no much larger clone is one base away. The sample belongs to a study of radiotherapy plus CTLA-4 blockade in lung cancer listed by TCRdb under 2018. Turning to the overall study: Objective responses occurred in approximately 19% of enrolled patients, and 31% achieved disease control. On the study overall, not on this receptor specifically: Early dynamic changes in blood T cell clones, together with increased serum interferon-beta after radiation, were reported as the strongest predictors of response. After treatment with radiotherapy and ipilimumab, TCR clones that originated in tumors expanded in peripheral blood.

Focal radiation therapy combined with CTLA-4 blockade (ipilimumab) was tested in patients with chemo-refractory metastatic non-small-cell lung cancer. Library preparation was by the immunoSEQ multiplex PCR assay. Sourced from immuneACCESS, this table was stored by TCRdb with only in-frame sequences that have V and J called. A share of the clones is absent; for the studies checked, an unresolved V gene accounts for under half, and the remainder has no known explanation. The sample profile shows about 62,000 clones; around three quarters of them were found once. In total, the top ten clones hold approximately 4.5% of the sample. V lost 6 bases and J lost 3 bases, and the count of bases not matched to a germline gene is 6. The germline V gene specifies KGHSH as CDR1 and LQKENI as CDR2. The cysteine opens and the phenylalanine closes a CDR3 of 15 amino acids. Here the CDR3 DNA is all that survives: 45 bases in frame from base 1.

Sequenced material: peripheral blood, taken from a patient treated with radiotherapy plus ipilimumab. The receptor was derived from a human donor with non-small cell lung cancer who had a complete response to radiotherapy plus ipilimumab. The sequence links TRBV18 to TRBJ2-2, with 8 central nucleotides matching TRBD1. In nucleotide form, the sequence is TGTGCCAGCTCTCCGTACAGGGGGGACACCGGGGAGCTGTTTTTT. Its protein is CASSPYRGDTGELFF.